These 6 T cell receptor beta chains were sequenced from one sample in a study of control samples from healthy donors and cancer patients. The data were produced by immunoSEQ multiplex PCR, yet TCRdb's version contains in-frame clones alone and is incomplete. Of some 150,000 clones listed, roughly 95% were seen once; the top ten hold approximately 0.97%. Input material: blood. The receptor set was obtained from a woman aged 25-40 years in good health.

V is TRBV9 and J is TRBJ1-1, with unresolved D. The CDR3 covers 13 residues. The V and J ends lost 0 bases and 7 bases respectively, with 10 bases between them. Looked up from germline, CDR1 is SGDLS and CDR2 is YYNGEE. The DNA for the CDR3 is TGTGCCAGCAGCGTAGGGAGCGGGTATGAAGCTTTCTTT. Amino acids: CASSVGSGYEAFF. Combining the CDR3 with reference TRBV9 and TRBJ1-1 gives the whole variable domain DSGVTQTPKHLITATGQRVTLRCSPRSGDLSVYWYQQSLDQGLQFLIQYYNGEERAKGNILERFSAQQFPDLHSELNLSSLELGDSALYFCASSVGSGYEAFFGQGTRLTVV.

The chain uses TRBV5-4 and TRBJ1-6, with D possibly TRBD1 on 5 matching bases. Trimming cost V 3 bases and J 7 bases, with 14 bases left between them. CDR3 length: 15 amino acids. Germline V CDR1 and CDR2: SGHNT, YYREEE (reference sequence). The DNA for the CDR3 is TGTGCCAGCAGCTACGTGGGGGTGTCGAATTCACCCCTCCACTTT. Protein: CASSYVGVSNSPLHF.

This sequence joins TRBV9 and TRBJ2-3; D not resolved. Germline V gives CDR1 SGDLS, CDR2 YYNGEE. CDR3 size: 16 residues. With 0 bases removed from V and 2 bases from J, the gap between germline ends came to 13 bases. The CDR3 sequence is CASSVVGEVLTDTQYF. The DNA of the CDR3 is TGTGCCAGCAGCGTAGTTGGCGAGGTCCTCACAGATACGCAGTATTTT.

The chain carries TRBV18 and TRBJ2-5; possible D gene TRBD2, 6 bases. CDR3 length equals 13 residues. Trimming removed 5 bases from V and 2 bases from J, with 9 bases in between. CDR1 KGHSH and CDR2 LQKENI come from the germline V gene. The CDR3 sequence is CASSWRDQETQYF. DNA for the CDR3: TGTGCCAGCTCATGGCGGGATCAAGAGACCCAGTACTTC.

The chain employs TRBV7-9 and TRBJ1-1, with TRBD1 as a possible D gene (5 bases). Trimming removed 1 base from V and 4 bases from J, with 7 bases in between. The CDR3 consists of 13 residues. Germline CDR1 SEHNR, CDR2 FQNEAQ (reference sequence). The CDR3 region is CASSLVGATEAFF. The CDR3 DNA reads TGTGCCAGCAGCTTAGTTGGGGCCACTGAAGCTTTCTTT.

The chain links TRBV2 to TRBJ2-3, with 11 bases lining up with TRBD2. CDR1 is SNHLY and CDR2 is FYNNEI in the germline V gene. CDR3 size: 16 residues. V was clipped by 7 bases and J by 0 bases; unmatched bases: 6. In DNA, the CDR3 is TGTGCCAGCATCGGGACTAGCGGAACTAGCACAGATACGCAGTATTTT. Translated: CASIGTSGTSTDTQYF. Together with reference TRBV2 and TRBJ2-3, the CDR3 gives the full variable domain: EPEVTQTPSHQVTQMGQEVILRCVPISNHLYFYWYRQILGQKVEFLVSFYNNEISEKSEIFDDQFSVERPDGSNFTLKIRSTKLEDSAMYFCASIGTSGTSTDTQYFGPGTRLTVL.